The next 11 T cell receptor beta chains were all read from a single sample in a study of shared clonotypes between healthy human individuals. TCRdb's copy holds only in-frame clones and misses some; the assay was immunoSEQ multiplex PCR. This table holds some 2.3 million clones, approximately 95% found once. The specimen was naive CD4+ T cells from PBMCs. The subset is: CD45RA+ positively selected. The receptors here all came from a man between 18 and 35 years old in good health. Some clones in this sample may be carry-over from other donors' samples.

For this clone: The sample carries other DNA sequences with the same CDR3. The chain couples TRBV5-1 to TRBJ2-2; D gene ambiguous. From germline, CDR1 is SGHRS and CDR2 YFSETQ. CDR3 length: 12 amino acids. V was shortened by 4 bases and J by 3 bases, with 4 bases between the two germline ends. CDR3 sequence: CASSPYTGELFF. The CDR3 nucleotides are TGCGCCAGCAGCCCCTACACCGGGGAGCTGTTTTTT.

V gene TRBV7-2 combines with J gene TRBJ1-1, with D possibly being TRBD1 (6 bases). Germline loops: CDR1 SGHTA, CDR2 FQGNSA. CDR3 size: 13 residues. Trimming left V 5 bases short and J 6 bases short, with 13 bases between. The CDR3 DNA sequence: TGTGCCAGCAGCCCTGGACAGCCGTCTGAAGCTTTCTTT. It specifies CASSPGQPSEAFF. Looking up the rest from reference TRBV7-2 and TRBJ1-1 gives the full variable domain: GAGVSQSPSNKVTEKGKDVELRCDPISGHTALYWYRQSLGQGLEFLIYFQGNSAPDKSGLPSDRFSAERTGGSVSTLTIQRTQQEDSAVYLCASSPGQPSEAFFGQGTRLTVV.

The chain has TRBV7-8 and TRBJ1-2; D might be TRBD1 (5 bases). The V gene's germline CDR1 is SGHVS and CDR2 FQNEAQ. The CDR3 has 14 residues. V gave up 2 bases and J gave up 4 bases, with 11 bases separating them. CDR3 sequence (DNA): TGTGCCAGCAGCTTAACGGCGGGACTCTATGGCTACACCTTC. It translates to CASSLTAGLYGYTF.

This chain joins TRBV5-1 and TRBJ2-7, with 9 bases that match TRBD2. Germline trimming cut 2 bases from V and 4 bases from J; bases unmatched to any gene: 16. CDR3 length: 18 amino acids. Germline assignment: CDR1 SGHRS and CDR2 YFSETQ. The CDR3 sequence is CASSLQREAHDNQYEQYF. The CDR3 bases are TGCGCCAGCAGCTTACAGCGGGAGGCCCACGATAACCAATACGAGCAGTACTTC.

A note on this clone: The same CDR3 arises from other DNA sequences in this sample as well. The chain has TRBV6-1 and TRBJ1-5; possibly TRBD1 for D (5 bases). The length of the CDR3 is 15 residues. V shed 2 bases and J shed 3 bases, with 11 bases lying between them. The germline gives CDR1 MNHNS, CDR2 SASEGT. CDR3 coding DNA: TGTGCCAGCAGTGAACTGGGGGGGAACAATCAGCCCCAGCATTTT. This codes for CASSELGGNNQPQHF.

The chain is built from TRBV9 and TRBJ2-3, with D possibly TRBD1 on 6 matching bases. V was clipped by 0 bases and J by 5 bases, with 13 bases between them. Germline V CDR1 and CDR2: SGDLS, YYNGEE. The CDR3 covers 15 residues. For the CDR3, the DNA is TGTGCCAGCAGCGTAGACCTGGGGGCAAGAGATACGCAGTATTTT. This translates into CASSVDLGARDTQYF.

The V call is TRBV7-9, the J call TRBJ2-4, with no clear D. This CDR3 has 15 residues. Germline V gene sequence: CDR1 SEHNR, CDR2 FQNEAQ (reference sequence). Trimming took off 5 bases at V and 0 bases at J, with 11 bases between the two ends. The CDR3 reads CASSPLELAKNIQYF. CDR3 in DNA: TGTGCCAGCAGCCCACTCGAACTAGCCAAAAACATTCAGTACTTC.

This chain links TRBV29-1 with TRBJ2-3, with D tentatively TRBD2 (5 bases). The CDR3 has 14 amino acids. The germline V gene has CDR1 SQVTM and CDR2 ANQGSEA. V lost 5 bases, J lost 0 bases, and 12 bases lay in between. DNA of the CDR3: TGCAGCGTTTTACCAGTAGCGAGCACAGATACGCAGTATTTT. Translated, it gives CSVLPVASTDTQYF.

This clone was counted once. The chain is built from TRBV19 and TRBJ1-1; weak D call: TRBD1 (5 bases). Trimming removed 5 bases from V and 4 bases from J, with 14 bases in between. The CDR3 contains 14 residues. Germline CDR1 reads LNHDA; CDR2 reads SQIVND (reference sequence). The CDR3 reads CASSSQGGITEAFF. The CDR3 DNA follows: TGTGCCAGTAGTTCGCAGGGAGGTATCACTGAAGCTTTCTTT.

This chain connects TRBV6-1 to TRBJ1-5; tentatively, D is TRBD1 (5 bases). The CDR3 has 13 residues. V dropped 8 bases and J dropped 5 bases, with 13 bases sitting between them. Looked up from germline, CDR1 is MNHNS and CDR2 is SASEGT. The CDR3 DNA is TGTGCCAGCTCTCTGGGAGGGGATCAGCCCCAGCATTTT. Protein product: CASSLGGDQPQHF.

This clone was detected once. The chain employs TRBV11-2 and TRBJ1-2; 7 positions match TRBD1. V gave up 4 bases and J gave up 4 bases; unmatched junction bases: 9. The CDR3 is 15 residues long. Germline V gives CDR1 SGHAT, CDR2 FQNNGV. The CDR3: CASSSPWPGGYGYTF. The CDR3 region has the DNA TGTGCCAGCAGCTCCCCGTGGCCAGGGGGCTATGGCTACACCTTC.